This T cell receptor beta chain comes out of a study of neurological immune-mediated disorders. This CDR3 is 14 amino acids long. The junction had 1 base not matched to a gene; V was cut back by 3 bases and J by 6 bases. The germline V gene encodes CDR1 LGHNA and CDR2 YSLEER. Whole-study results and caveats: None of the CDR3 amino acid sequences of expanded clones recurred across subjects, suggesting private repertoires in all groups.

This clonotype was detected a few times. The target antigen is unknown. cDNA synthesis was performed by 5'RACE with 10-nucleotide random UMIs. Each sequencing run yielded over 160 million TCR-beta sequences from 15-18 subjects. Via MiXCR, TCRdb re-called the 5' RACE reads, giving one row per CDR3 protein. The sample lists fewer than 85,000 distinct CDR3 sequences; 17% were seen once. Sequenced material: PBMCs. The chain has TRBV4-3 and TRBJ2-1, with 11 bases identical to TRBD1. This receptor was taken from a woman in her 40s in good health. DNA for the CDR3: TGCGCCAGCAGCCACGGGACAGGGGGCAATGAGCAGTTCTTC. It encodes CASSHGTGGNEQFF.